Included here is one TCR beta chain sequence, with context. Its antigen is undetermined. V dropped 7 bases and J dropped 4; count of bases not matched to a gene: 5. The CDR3 totals 14 residues. CDR1 and CDR2 from the germline V gene are SGHVS and FNYEAQ. The record originates from a study of T cell responses to AZD1222 COVID-19 vaccine. Data came from immunoSEQ multiplex PCR; TCRdb stores just in-frame clones and leaves some out. The table lists 130,000 to 150,000 clones, roughly nine tenths of them singletons. Broader study findings: Spike-wide coverage was observed for vaccine-associated CD4 TCRs, with dominant responses at 160-218 and 743-854. Donors skewed white British and female; clonal diversity was possibly underestimated. Repertoires were obtained only post-peak T cell response.

The TCR was taken from an adult in good health. This chain connects TRBV7-6 to TRBJ1-5, with TRBD1 matching over 9 bases. This material consisted of peripheral blood, taken on day 0 of AZD1222 vaccination. CDR3: CASTAGTGNQPQHF. The CDR3 DNA reads as TGTGCCAGCACCGCCGGGACAGGGAATCAGCCCCAGCATTTT. Together with reference TRBV7-6 and TRBJ1-5, the CDR3 gives the full variable domain: GAGVSQSPRYKVTKRGQDVALRCDPISGHVSLYWYRQALGQGPEFLTYFNYEAQQDKSGLPNDRFSAERPEGSISTLTIQRTEQRDSAMYRCASTAGTGNQPQHFGDGTRLSIL.